This T cell receptor (beta chain) was recorded in a study of T cells in Graves' hyperthyroidism and ophthalmopathy (dated by TCRdb to the late 2010s). About the study as a whole: Peripheral blood was sampled at the time of initial diagnosis, prior to any treatment. To identify distinguishing TCR V-J signatures, a discovery cohort of about 100 patients was used, comprising 43 with Graves' ophthalmopathy and some 57 with stable Graves' hyperthyroidism. An independent validation cohort of about 19 hyperthyroidism patients and 17 patients who later progressed to ophthalmopathy tested prospective prediction of ophthalmopathy. The roughly 91 discovery patients were randomly divided into training and test sets at a 7:3 ratio. In addition, the study compared T-cell repertoires in thyroid tissue and in blood from about 6 Graves' hyperthyroidism patients. Following sampling, methimazole starting at 30 mg daily was given to hyperthyroidism patients, and high-dose intravenous methylprednisolone was given to ophthalmopathy patients. TCR Vbeta CDR3 sequencing of 120 to 150 peripheral blood samples (43 ophthalmopathy, 70 to 85 hyperthyroidism and around 17 progressor patients) is reported in the paper.

This clonotype was counted ten times or more. Its specific antigen is unknown. No base quality information exists; no much larger clone differs at one position. Stable Graves' hyperthyroidism was defined as the absence of progression to ophthalmopathy over 18 months of follow-up. Hyperthyroidism patients were newly diagnosed, had a disease duration of under 2 months, and were aged 18 to 65 years. Patients with uncontrolled infections, other autoimmune diseases, pregnancy or lactation were excluded. Diagnoses were based on clinical symptoms, serum thyroxine and TRAb, thyroid ultrasound and orbital computed tomography. Ficoll-Paque density gradient centrifugation was used to isolate PBMCs from approximately 10 ml of fresh peripheral blood. Total RNA was extracted with Trizol reagent, and quality was checked on an Agilent 2100 Bioanalyzer. Amplification of TCR beta CDR3 regions was carried out from RNA transcripts. The first round of RT-PCR for the TCR CDR3 was performed with the HTBI primer set and the Qiagen OneStep RT-PCR kit. Libraries were constructed in a second round of multiplex PCR, after which size selection and purification were performed. The libraries were sequenced on an Illumina HiSeq2000 using paired-end 100 bp reads. As for the original processing: Raw data were processed with SOAPnuke, discarding reads with adapters, uncalled bases, mean Phred below 15, or no exact constant-primer or identifier match. COPE v1.2.5 was used to merge the high-quality paired reads, and each unique nucleotide sequence was defined as a clonotype. MiTCR v1.1 was used to align the clonotypes against IMGT TRBV, TRBD and TRBJ reference segments. Only V-J combinations with frequency above 0.0001, covering about 99% of repertoires, were analysed. A TCS score was defined as the ratio of F50 (clonal expansion) to E x V (chaos), with BLOSUM62-based TCRdist applied between CDR3 peptides within each V-J. Welch's t-statistics and random forest reduced roughly 540 V-J features to about 13, which were used in a naive Bayes classifier (R e1071). Using fastp at Q25 and MiXCR, TCRdb reprocessed the public reads and kept productive beta chains. CDR3 protein sequences are deduplicated, and each keeps its most common genes and DNA. These V and J calls rely on TCRdb rather than the paper's analysis. This sample gives fewer than 200,000 distinct CDR3 sequences in total; about 17% of them show up just once. The ten largest clones represent approximately 28% of the sample.

CDR1 and CDR2 are drawn from the germline V gene: SGHRS, YFSETQ. V is reduced by 3 bases and J by 6 bases, leaving a spacing of 15 bases between them. Taken from cysteine to phenylalanine, the CDR3 has 14 residues. Only the CDR3 portion is preserved as DNA: 42 bases, with reading frame beginning at the first base. Overall study results and their limits: Sample size was not statistically predetermined, and investigators were not blinded to group allocation. Most expanded thyroid clonotypes (frequency above 0.001) were also detected in blood, suggesting blood repertoires may reflect thyroid immune responses. In validation, progression to ophthalmopathy was predicted by the model with approximately 67% sensitivity and roughly 76% specificity, a median of roughly six months before onset. In cross-validation, a model built on a 13 V-J signature told ophthalmopathy apart from stable hyperthyroidism with under 90% sensitivity and 81% to 82% specificity, and in testing the same model reached 80%/75%.

The sequenced sample consisted of blood. The source of this sequence is a woman aged 45-65 years with Graves' hyperthyroidism. This chain is built from TRBV5-1 and TRBJ1-1; no D gene is confidently identified. The CDR3 amino acid sequence is: CASSSDETEPEAFF. The nucleotide sequence is TGCGCCAGCAGCTCAGATGAGACCGAACCTGAAGCTTTCTTT.